This TCR beta chain was retrieved from a study of vaccination and CD4 T cells after COVID-19. The Oncomine TCR Beta short-read assay was applied to DNA of cultured CD4+ T cells. TCRdb fed the PCR reads into MiXCR, producing one record per CDR3 protein. The table records 20,000 to 25,000 distinct CDR3 sequences, about 39% of them present only once. This clonotype turned up a few times. The antigen is not known. Documented treatment: approximately nine-day PBMC culture with coronavirus spike peptide pools or control peptides (ViraFEST assay). The V and J ends lost 3 bases and 2 bases, in that order; junction bases with no gene match: 5. The CDR3 has 16 amino acids. Germline V gene data show CDR1 as SGHAT and CDR2 as FQDESV (reference sequence).

The receptor comes from a human donor who had recovered from COVID-19. The chain couples TRBV11-1 to TRBJ2-3; 10 bases agree with TRBD2. The sample was CD4+ T cells from blood, cultured in vitro. Here the CDR3 reads CASSFFTSGITDTQYF. In DNA, the CDR3 is TGTGCCAGCAGCTTTTTCACTAGCGGGATCACAGATACGCAGTATTTT.